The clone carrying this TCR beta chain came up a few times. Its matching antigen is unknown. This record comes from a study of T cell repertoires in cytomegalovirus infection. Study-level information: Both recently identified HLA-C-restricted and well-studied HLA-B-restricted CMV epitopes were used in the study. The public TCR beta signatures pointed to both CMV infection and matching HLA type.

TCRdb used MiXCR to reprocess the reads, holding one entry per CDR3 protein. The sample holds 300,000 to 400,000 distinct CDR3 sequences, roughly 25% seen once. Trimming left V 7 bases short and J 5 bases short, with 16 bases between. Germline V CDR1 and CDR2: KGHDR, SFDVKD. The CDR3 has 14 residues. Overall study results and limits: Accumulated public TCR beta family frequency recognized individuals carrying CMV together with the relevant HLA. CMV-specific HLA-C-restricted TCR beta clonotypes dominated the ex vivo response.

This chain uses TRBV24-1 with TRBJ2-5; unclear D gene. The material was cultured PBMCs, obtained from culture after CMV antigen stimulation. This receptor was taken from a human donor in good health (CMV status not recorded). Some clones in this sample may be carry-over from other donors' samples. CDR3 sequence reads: CATRGNGEGETQYF. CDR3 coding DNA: TGTGCCACCAGGGGGAATGGAGAAGGGGAGACCCAGTACTTC.